These 25 T cell receptor beta chains originate from one sample sequenced in a study of blood T cells in healthy people across ages. Combining a sample-barcoded 5' primer with a J-beta primer mix, a second PCR ran for roughly 7 to 11 cycles. MiXCR, applied by TCRdb to the 5' RACE reads, yields one record per CDR3 protein. The sample includes 600,000 to 850,000 distinct CDR3 sequences, around 46% of them seen just once. The sample was blood. The source is a woman aged 60-75 years in good health.

A single count supports this clonotype. The chain couples TRBV7-2 to TRBJ2-2; no firm D call. This CDR3 is 15 amino acids long. Germline V lookup: CDR1 SGHTA, CDR2 FQGNSA. The V gene lost 3 bases and the J gene lost 0 bases, with 8 bases spanning the gap. The CDR3 DNA follows: TGTGCCAGCAGCTTTAACCAAGCGAACACCGGGGAGCTGTTTTTT. Its protein product is CASSFNQANTGELFF.

This clonotype was found once. The chain combines TRBV11-2 with TRBJ1-1; perhaps TRBD1 as D (5 bases). Germline-derived CDR1 and CDR2 are SGHAT and FQNNGV. The CDR3 has 15 amino acids. V was trimmed by 1 base and J by 3 bases, leaving 12 bases between them. The CDR3 nucleotides read TGTGCCAGCAGCTTAGTGTCAGGGTCGGACACTGAAGCTTTCTTT. This codes for CASSLVSGSDTEAFF.

This clonotype was detected only a few times. The gene calls are TRBV20-1 and TRBJ1-4, with D tentatively TRBD1 (5 bases). CDR1 is DFQATT and CDR2 is SNEGSKA in the germline V gene (reference sequence). V was pared by 6 bases and J by 0 bases, with 11 bases between. The CDR3 sequence is 14 residues long. CDR3 sequence (DNA): TGCAGTGCCAGGGCTGGGGCAACTAATGAAAAACTGTTTTTT. This translates into CSARAGATNEKLFF.

This clonotype was recorded at least ten times. The V and J genes are TRBV12-3 or TRBV12-4 and TRBJ2-1; D is undetermined. The V end was cut by 7 bases, the J end by 2 bases, with 15 bases between. There are 15 residues in the CDR3. This CDR3 reads CASILTDPPYNEQFF. The CDR3 region has the DNA TGTGCCAGCATTCTGACCGATCCCCCCTACAATGAGCAGTTCTTC.

This clonotype was counted a few times. V usage is TRBV10-2 and J usage is TRBJ2-7; 8 bases line up with TRBD1. CDR3 length equals 15 residues. J was trimmed by 0 bases and V by 7 bases; bases with no gene match: 8. Germline V CDR1 and CDR2: WSHSY, SAAADI. The CDR3 loop reads CASIAGQESSYEQYF. The CDR3 DNA sequence: TGCGCCAGCATTGCGGGACAGGAAAGCTCCTACGAGCAGTACTTC.

The chain links TRBV24-1 to TRBJ2-1; 7 bases line up with TRBD2. This CDR3 has 14 residues. Germline assignment: CDR1 KGHDR and CDR2 SFDVKD. The trim removed 3 bases at V and 7 bases at J, leaving 5 bases unmatched. The CDR3: CATSDPGGTNEQFF. The CDR3 region has the DNA TGTGCCACCAGTGATCCCGGGGGGACTAATGAGCAGTTCTTC.

In its sample, this clonotype was seen many times. The CDR3 DNA reads TGCAGCGTTGCCTTGAGACGGAGTGGGATTCAGCCCCAGCATTTT. As protein: CSVALRRSGIQPQHF. The chain joins TRBV29-1 to TRBJ1-5; D is uncertain. Trimming pared 4 bases from V and 6 bases from J, leaving 19 bases between. Per germline, CDR1 SQVTM and CDR2 ANQGSEA. There are 15 residues in the CDR3.

The chain links TRBV12-3 or TRBV12-4 to TRBJ1-2; possibly TRBD1 for D (6 bases). V lost 5 bases, J lost 6 bases, and 16 bases lay in between. The CDR3 totals 14 residues. CDR3 bases: TGTGCCAGCAGTACTAACAGGGAGCCCCATGGCTACACCTTC. Amino acids: CASSTNREPHGYTF.

V is TRBV6-5 and J is TRBJ1-2, with 9 bases identical to TRBD1. J gave up 8 bases and V 5 bases, and 0 bases lay outside the gene matches. Per the germline V gene, CDR1 is MNHEY and CDR2 is SVGAGI. The CDR3 covers 11 residues. CDR3 in amino acids: CASSTGGGYTF. In DNA form, the CDR3 reads TGTGCCAGCAGTACAGGGGGCGGCTACACCTTC.

V is TRBV7-2 and J is TRBJ1-2; D remains unclear. The V end lost 0 bases, the J end lost 4 bases, and 21 bases lay between the germline ends. The germline V gene encodes CDR1 SGHTA and CDR2 FQGNSA. The CDR3 has 18 residues. The DNA for the CDR3 is TGTGCCAGCAGCTTAGCAGCTTTTATGGGAAACAGCTTCTATGGCTACACCTTC. Its translation: CASSLAAFMGNSFYGYTF.

The chain has TRBV20-1 and TRBJ2-7, with D possibly being TRBD1 (5 bases). The CDR3 runs 20 residues. CDR1 and CDR2 from the germline V gene are DFQATT and SNEGSKA (reference sequence). V was clipped by 1 base and J by 1 base, with 29 bases between them. The CDR3, as DNA: TGCAGTGCTAGAGTGCCCCGGTATATAGGGGATTTATTTCCTTCCTACGAGCAGTACTTC. Encoded protein: CSARVPRYIGDLFPSYEQYF.

This clonotype turned up a few times. The chain employs TRBV20-1 and TRBJ2-3; 10 positions agree with TRBD2. This CDR3 has 14 amino acids. V gave up 3 bases and J gave up 4 bases; unmatched junction bases: 4. Germline assignment: CDR1 DFQATT and CDR2 SNEGSKA (reference sequence). The DNA of the CDR3 is TGCAGTGCTAGTGGAGCGGGGGGGTCAGATACGCAGTATTTT. It yields the protein CSASGAGGSDTQYF.

This clonotype was picked up a small number of times. The chain employs TRBV5-4 and TRBJ2-5; possibly TRBD1 for D (5 bases). Germline assignment: CDR1 SGHNT and CDR2 YYREEE (reference sequence). V was clipped by 7 bases and J by 1 base, with 17 bases between them. The CDR3 loop spans 15 amino acids. CDR3 region: CASSDSKLLQETQYF. Written as DNA, the CDR3 is TGTGCCAGCTCCGACAGTAAACTTCTCCAAGAGACCCAGTACTTC.

Concerning this clonotype itself: It may be a read error: a sequence one base away is much more abundant. The chain employs TRBV7-6 and TRBJ1-2; possible D gene TRBD1, 6 bases. Germline V lookup: CDR1 SGHVS, CDR2 FNYEAQ. This CDR3 has 17 amino acids. CDR3 nucleotides: TGTGCCAGCAGCTTAGCGAGCGGGGGACATATTAACCATGGCTACACCTTC. It codes for CASSLASGGHINHGYTF.

CDR3 in DNA: TGTGCCAGCAGCCACGGTTGGGGCAATCAGCCCCAGCATTTT. Its translation is CASSHGWGNQPQHF. The chain couples TRBV9 to TRBJ1-5, with no clear D. With 4 bases removed from V and 2 bases from J, the gap between germline ends came to 10 bases. Germline assignment: CDR1 SGDLS and CDR2 YYNGEE. The length of the CDR3 is 14 residues.

This clonotype was recorded a few times. The CDR3 protein is CASSQEGSGLSRHF. The CDR3 DNA reads as TGCGCCAGCAGCCAAGAAGGGTCTGGCTTAAGTAGGCATTTT. This sequence joins TRBV4-1 and TRBJ1-5, with unresolved D. CDR3 length equals 14 residues. V was cut by 0 bases and J by 15 bases, with 18 bases left in between. In germline, CDR1 is MGHRA, CDR2 YSYEKL.

As concerns this clonotype: The junction departs from the called germline gene at one end, perhaps through a read error. This chain connects TRBV7-9 to TRBJ1-6; D is unresolved. The CDR3 is made up of 15 amino acids. Germline V gene lookup returns CDR1 SEHNR and CDR2 FQNEAQ (reference sequence). Here the CDR3 DNA reads TGTACCAGCAGCCCCCGCCAAGAGGCGAATTCACCCCTCCACTTT. Its translation: CTSSPRQEANSPLHF. Based on the CDR3 plus reference TRBV7-9 and TRBJ1-6, the full variable domain is DTGVSQNPRHKITKRGQNVTFRCDPISEHNRLYWYRQTLGQGPEFLTYFQNEAQLEKSRLLSDRFSAERPKGSFSTLEIQRTEQGDSAMYLCTSSPRQEANSPLHFGNGTRLTVT.

This clonotype was recorded at least ten times. The chain recombines TRBV4-3 with TRBJ2-7; D uncertain. Per germline, CDR1 LGHNA and CDR2 YSLEER. CDR3 length equals 13 residues. Between the trimmed V and J ends, which lost 4 bases and 5 bases, there was a span of 12 bases. This chain's CDR3 is CASSRDLGHEQYF. CDR3 in DNA: TGCGCCAGCAGCCGAGATCTCGGCCACGAGCAGTACTTC.

The chain recombines TRBV7-9 with TRBJ1-1; D is unresolved. CDR1 is SEHNR and CDR2 is FQNEAQ in the germline V gene (reference sequence). The CDR3 sequence is 15 residues long. V was pared by 5 bases and J by 2 bases, with 15 bases between. CDR3 in DNA: TGTGCCAGCAGCCATCAGGACGGCGTTAACACTGAAGCTTTCTTT. Translated, it gives CASSHQDGVNTEAFF.

The chain recombines TRBV27 with TRBJ1-5; 10 bases match TRBD1. The germline CDR1 and CDR2 sequences are MNHEY and SMNVEV (reference sequence). Trimming at V came to 5 bases and at J to 0 bases, leaving 4 bases not matched to a gene. This CDR3 spans 16 amino acids. CDR3 coding DNA: TGTGCCAGCAGTCCGAGACAGGGGGCTAGCAATCAGCCCCAGCATTTT. It yields the protein CASSPRQGASNQPQHF.

This chain uses TRBV2 with TRBJ2-4; TRBD1 matches at 8 bases. The V gene's germline CDR1 is SNHLY and CDR2 FYNNEI. J gave up 13 bases and V 6 bases, and 17 bases lay outside the gene matches. The CDR3 has 15 amino acids. CDR3 in DNA: TGTGCCAGCAGACCGGGACAGGTAACCTACAATGAGCAGTACTTC. Its protein is CASRPGQVTYNEQYF. Full variable domain (outside the CDR3, taken from reference TRBV2 and TRBJ2-4): EPEVTQTPSHQVTQMGQEVILRCVPISNHLYFYWYRQILGQKVEFLVSFYNNEISEKSEIFDDQFSVERPDGSNFTLKIRSTKLEDSAMYFCASRPGQVTYNEQYFGAGTRLSVL.

As concerns this clonotype: A much more abundant neighbour one base away suggests this may be a read error. The V call is TRBV29-1, the J call TRBJ2-1; possible D gene TRBD2, 6 bases. The CDR3 is 12 amino acids. CDR1 is SQVTM, CDR2 ANQGSEA, per germline. Trimming shortened V by 6 bases and J by 10 bases, and 16 bases separated the two germline ends. The CDR3 nucleotides read TGCAGCGTCCGGCCCGGGGGTCAAGAGCAGTTCTTC. Translation gives CSVRPGGQEQFF.

This clonotype showed up just a few times. This chain connects TRBV6-6 to TRBJ2-7; tentatively, D is TRBD1 (5 bases). This CDR3 region has 14 residues. Germline values: CDR1 MNHNY, CDR2 SVGAGI (reference sequence). V was shortened by 6 bases and J by 3 bases, with 15 bases between the two germline ends. The chain's CDR3 is CASSRTQTVYEQYF. DNA for the CDR3: TGTGCCAGCAGCCGGACACAAACAGTCTACGAGCAGTACTTC.

In the case of this clonotype: An end of the junction differs from the germline gene, which may be a read error. The CDR3 DNA is TGTGCCGGCAGCCAAGAGGGGAGAGTCGGCGGAGGACCTTATGGCTACACCTTC. Translated: CAGSQEGRVGGGPYGYTF. The chain is built from TRBV3-1 and TRBJ1-2; D possibly corresponds to TRBD1 (5 bases). The CDR3 spans 18 residues. Per the germline V gene, CDR1 is LGHDT and CDR2 is YNNKEL (reference sequence).

This clonotype showed up many times. The chain joins TRBV12-3 or TRBV12-4 to TRBJ2-7; D gene ambiguous. The CDR3 has 18 amino acids. V lost 3 bases to trimming and J lost 0 bases, with 21 bases between them. This CDR3 is CASSLSFGSQTSSYEQYF. CDR3 nucleotides: TGTGCCAGCAGTTTGTCGTTCGGCAGCCAAACGAGCTCCTACGAGCAGTACTTC.